Each of the 10 T cell receptor beta chains below was sequenced from the same sample in a study of T-cell reconstitution after alpha-beta-depleted transplantation in children. Unique molecular identifiers tagged the TCRbeta library. Using its own MiXCR run on the PCR reads, TCRdb lists one record per CDR3 protein. The sample has about 300,000 distinct CDR3 sequences; 10% are singletons. Sequencing was performed on PBMCs, taken before TCRalphabeta/CD19-depleted stem cell transplant. Every receptor here comes from a boy under three years old with acute myeloid leukemia, due to receive a stem cell transplant.

This clonotype was seen at least ten times. V usage is TRBV5-5 and J usage is TRBJ2-7, with TRBD2 matching 13 bases. The V gene end was trimmed by 2 bases and the J gene end by 5 bases; junction bases not matched to a gene: 7. CDR1 SGHKS and CDR2 YYEKEE come from the germline V gene (reference sequence). The CDR3 consists of 16 residues. The CDR3 DNA sequence: TGTGCCAGCAGCTTCTGGACTAGCGGGAGTAGGAACGAGCAGTACTTC. Translating gives CASSFWTSGSRNEQYF.

Ten or more counts support this clonotype. The rearrangement uses TRBV12-3 or TRBV12-4 and TRBJ2-4; D uncertain. V was trimmed by 6 bases and J by 3 bases, leaving 15 bases between them. The length of the CDR3 is 15 residues. The CDR3, as DNA: TGTGCCAGCAGCCCCGGACGTTTGGGCAAAAACATTCAGTACTTC. Its protein is CASSPGRLGKNIQYF.

This clonotype was picked up many times. The chain recombines TRBV4-1 with TRBJ2-7; D is perhaps TRBD1 (5 bases). This CDR3 contains 15 residues. Germline V gene data show CDR1 as MGHRA and CDR2 as YSYEKL. Between the trimmed V and J ends, which lost 0 bases and 0 bases, there was a span of 9 bases. DNA for the CDR3: TGCGCCAGCAGCCAAGATCTTGACAGCTCCTACGAGCAGTACTTC. This translates into CASSQDLDSSYEQYF.

This clonotype showed up many times. The V gene is TRBV28, the J gene TRBJ1-2, with D possibly TRBD1 on 6 matching bases. Trimming took 6 bases from V and 3 from J, leaving 11 bases between them. The germline V gene has CDR1 MDHEN and CDR2 SYDVKM. The CDR3 is 13 amino acids. CDR3 loop: CASSSGEHYGYTF. The CDR3 DNA is TGTGCCAGCAGCTCAGGGGAGCACTATGGCTACACCTTC.

This clonotype was observed many times. The rearrangement links TRBV6-2 or TRBV6-3 to TRBJ1-5; D not resolved. The germline V gene has CDR1 MNHEY and CDR2 SVGEGT. The germline V and J ends were trimmed by 1 base and 4 bases, with 8 bases remaining between them. CDR3 length: 14 residues. CDR3 nucleotides: TGTGCCAGCAGTTACTATAGGATTAATCAGCCCCAGCATTTT. Translation: CASSYYRINQPQHF.

This clonotype was recorded many times. The chain is built from TRBV11-3 and TRBJ2-1; D perhaps matches TRBD1 (7 bases). V dropped 0 bases and J dropped 4 bases, with 13 bases sitting between them. This CDR3 comprises 16 residues. The germline CDR1 and CDR2 sequences are SGHNT and YENEEA. CDR3 sequence (DNA): TGTGCCAGCAGCTTAGAGACGACAGGGACTTACAATGAGCAGTTCTTC. Translating it yields CASSLETTGTYNEQFF. The entire variable domain, with the rest obtained from reference TRBV11-3 and TRBJ2-1, is as follows: EAGVVQSPRYKIIEKKQPVAFWCNPISGHNTLYWYLQNLGQGPELLIRYENEEAVDDSQLPKDRFSAERLKGVDSTLKIQPAELGDSAVYLCASSLETTGTYNEQFFGPGTRLTVL.

This clonotype turned up a few times. The chain employs TRBV5-1 and TRBJ2-2; either TRBD1 or TRBD2 may fit D (5 bases each). V dropped 2 bases and J dropped 0 bases, with 11 bases sitting between them. The germline CDR1 and CDR2 sequences are SGHRS and YFSETQ. There are 16 residues in the CDR3. The CDR3 nucleotides are TGCGCCAGCAGCTTAACGGGGCGCCCGAACACCGGGGAGCTGTTTTTT. Translation: CASSLTGRPNTGELFF. Full variable domain (missing parts from reference TRBV5-1 and TRBJ2-2): KAGVTQTPRYLIKTRGQQVTLSCSPISGHRSVSWYQQTPGQGLQFLFEYFSETQRNKGNFPGRFSGRQFSNSRSEMNVSTLELGDSALYLCASSLTGRPNTGELFFGEGSRLTVL.

CDR3 in DNA: TGTGCCAGCAGCTTGCCTCACCCGGGCTCTGGGGCCAACGTCCTGACTTTC. It encodes CASSLPHPGSGANVLTF. V usage is TRBV5-5 and J usage is TRBJ2-6, with D unresolved. The CDR3 length is 17 residues. Germline V gives CDR1 SGHKS, CDR2 YYEKEE (reference sequence). V was cut by 1 base and J by 0 bases, with 11 bases left in between.

A word on this clonotype: This may be a read error, as it is one base from a much larger clone. The V gene is TRBV12-3 or TRBV12-4, the J gene TRBJ2-1; weak D call: TRBD1 (6 bases). The CDR3 has 14 residues. The CDR3 DNA is TGTGCCAGCAGTCCCGAGACAGGCAACAATGAGCGGTTCTTC. It translates to CASSPETGNNERFF.

This clonotype has a count of ten or more. The chain carries TRBV7-9 and TRBJ2-7; D is possibly TRBD2 (7 bases). This CDR3 has 14 amino acids. V dropped 5 bases and J dropped 1 base, with 12 bases sitting between them. Germline V gene sequence: CDR1 SEHNR, CDR2 FQNEAQ (reference sequence). The CDR3 region is CASSLGGRSYEQYF. The CDR3 DNA sequence: TGTGCCAGCAGCCTCGGGGGGCGATCCTACGAGCAGTACTTC. Using reference TRBV7-9 and TRBJ2-7 for the parts outside the CDR3, the full variable domain is DTGVSQNPRHKITKRGQNVTFRCDPISEHNRLYWYRQTLGQGPEFLTYFQNEAQLEKSRLLSDRFSAERPKGSFSTLEIQRTEQGDSAMYLCASSLGGRSYEQYFGPGTRLTVT.